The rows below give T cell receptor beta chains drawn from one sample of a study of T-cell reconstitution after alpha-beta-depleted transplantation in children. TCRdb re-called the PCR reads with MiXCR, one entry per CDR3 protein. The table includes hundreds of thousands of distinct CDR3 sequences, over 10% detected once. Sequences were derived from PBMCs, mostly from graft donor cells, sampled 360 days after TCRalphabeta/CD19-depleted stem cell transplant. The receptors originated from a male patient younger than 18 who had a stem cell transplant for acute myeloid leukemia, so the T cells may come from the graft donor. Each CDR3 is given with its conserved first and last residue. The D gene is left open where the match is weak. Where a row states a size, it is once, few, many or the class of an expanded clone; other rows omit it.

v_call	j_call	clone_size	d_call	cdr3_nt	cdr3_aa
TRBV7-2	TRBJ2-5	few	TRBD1	TGTGCCAGCAGCTTAGACCAGACAGGGCAAGAGACCCAGTACTTC	CASSLDQTGQETQYF
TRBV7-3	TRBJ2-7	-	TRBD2	TGTGCCAGCAGCCGGACTAGCGGACTGTCACCGCAGTACTTC	CASSRTSGLSPQYF
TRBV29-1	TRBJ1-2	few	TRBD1	TGCAGCGGATTGTTTACGGGACAGGGTCTAGGCTACACCTTC	CSGLFTGQGLGYTF
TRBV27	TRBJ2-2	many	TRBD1	TGTGCCAGCAGCCTCTGGGTGACAGGGGACACCGGGGAGCTGTTTTTT	CASSLWVTGDTGELFF
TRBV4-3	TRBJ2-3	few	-	TGCGCCAGCAGCCTTCTACTAGGAAGCGCGGAAGATACGCAGTATTTT	CASSLLLGSAEDTQYF
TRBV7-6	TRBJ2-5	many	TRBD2	TGTGCCAGCAGCTCCCCTTGGACTAGCGGGCAAGAGACCCAGTACTTC	CASSSPWTSGQETQYF
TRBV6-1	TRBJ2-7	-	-	TGTGCCAGCAGCCCATCCTGGGACGGCCTACGAGGGCAGTACTTC	CASSPSWDGLRGQYF
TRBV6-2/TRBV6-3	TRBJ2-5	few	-	TGTGCCACGGGACAAACGGGAGAGACCCAGTACTTC	CATGQTGETQYF
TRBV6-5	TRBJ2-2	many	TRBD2	TGTGCCAGCAGTTTCGGAGCGGGAGTAAATACCGGGGAGCTGTTTTTT	CASSFGAGVNTGELFF
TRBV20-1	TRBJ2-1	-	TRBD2	TGCAGTGCTAGAGATCCCTCCCTACGAGCGGGAGTGGGGAATGAGCAGTTCTTC	CSARDPSLRAGVGNEQFF
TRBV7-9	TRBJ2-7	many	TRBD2	TGTGCCAGCAGCTCCGGTAGCGGGAGTCGTTCCTACGAGCAGTACTTC	CASSSGSGSRSYEQYF
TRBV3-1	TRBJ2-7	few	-	TGTGCCAGCAGCCTTTCGAGCGCGGGCTACGAGCAGTACTTC	CASSLSSAGYEQYF
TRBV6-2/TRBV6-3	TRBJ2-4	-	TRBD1	TGTGCCAGCAGTGGTAACAGGGGCCCCCAAGCCAAAAACATTCAGTACTTC	CASSGNRGPQAKNIQYF
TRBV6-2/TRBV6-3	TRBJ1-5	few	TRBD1	TGTGCCAGCACCCTGGACAGGAGCAATCAGCCCCAGCATTTT	CASTLDRSNQPQHF
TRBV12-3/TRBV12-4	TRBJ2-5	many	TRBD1	TGTGCCAGCAGCCAAGGACAGGGAGTGACATCTTCAGAGACCCAGTACTTC	CASSQGQGVTSSETQYF
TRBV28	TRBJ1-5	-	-	TGTGCCAGCAGTCCAACATCCCTCAAGGGGCCACTCCTTAGCAATCAGCCCCAGCATTTT	CASSPTSLKGPLLSNQPQHF
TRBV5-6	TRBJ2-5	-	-	TGTGCCAGCAGCTGGGACTGGATGGGGGTAGAGACCCAGTACTTC	CASSWDWMGVETQYF
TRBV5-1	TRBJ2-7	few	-	TGCGCCAGCAGCCCACGACAAGGCAGGGACGAGCAGTACTTC	CASSPRQGRDEQYF
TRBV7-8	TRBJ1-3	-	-	TGTGCCAGCAGCTTTCTGACAGTTTCGTCTGGAAACACCATATATTTT	CASSFLTVSSGNTIYF
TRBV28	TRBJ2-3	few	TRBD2	TGTGCCAGCAGTTTGGTGGTGGGAATAGCGGGAGTAGCAGATACGCAGTATTTT	CASSLVVGIAGVADTQYF
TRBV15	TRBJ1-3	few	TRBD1	TGTGCCACCAGCTACGACAGGGTTGGCTCTGGAAACACCATATATTTT	CATSYDRVGSGNTIYF
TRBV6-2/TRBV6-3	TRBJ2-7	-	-	TGTGCCAGCAGTCCGTCCTCGGGACTGGCCTACGAGCAGTACTTC	CASSPSSGLAYEQYF
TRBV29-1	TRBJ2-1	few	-	TGCAGCGTCGACGGCAGGGTAGGCTACAATGAGCAGTTCTTC	CSVDGRVGYNEQFF
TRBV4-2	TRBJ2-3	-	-	TGTGCCAGCAGCCAAGAGTTCCGGGGCACAGATACGCAGTATTTT	CASSQEFRGTDTQYF
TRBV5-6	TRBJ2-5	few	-	TGTGCCAGCAGCTTGGGCCAGCCGTACCAAGAGACCCAGTACTTC	CASSLGQPYQETQYF
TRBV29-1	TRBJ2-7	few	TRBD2	TGCAGCGTCCCCGGACTAGTTGCGAACTTC	CSVPGLVANF
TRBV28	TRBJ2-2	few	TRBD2	TGTGCCAGCAGGGGGACTAGCGGACCCAACACCGGGGAGCTGTTTTTT	CASRGTSGPNTGELFF
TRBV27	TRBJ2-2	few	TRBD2	TGTGCCAGCAGTCGAACCTGGCCGGGACTAGCGACCGGGGAGCTGTTTTTT	CASSRTWPGLATGELFF
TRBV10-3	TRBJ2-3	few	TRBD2	TGTGCGAGCGGGAGCAGAGATACGCAGTATTTT	CASGSRDTQYF
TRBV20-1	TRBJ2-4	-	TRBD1	TGCAGTGCTAGAGGTTCCGGGACAGGGCACCTTTTAGCCAAAAACATTCAGTACTTC	CSARGSGTGHLLAKNIQYF
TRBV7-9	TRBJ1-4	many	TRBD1	TGTGCCAGCAGCTTGGCCGGACAGGGTTTCGGAAAACTGTTTTTT	CASSLAGQGFGKLFF
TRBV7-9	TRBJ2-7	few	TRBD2	TGTGCCAGCAGCTTGAGGGGACTAGCGGGAGTAGAACGCTACGAGCAGTACTTC	CASSLRGLAGVERYEQYF
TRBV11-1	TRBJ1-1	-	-	TGTGCCAGCAGCAAGCAGCGGCTTCGGGGGCGAGGCAACACTGAAGCTTTCTTT	CASSKQRLRGRGNTEAFF
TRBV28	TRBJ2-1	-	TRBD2	TGTGCCAGCAGTTCACCCAGGCCGGCTAGCGGGAGAAAGCTATACAATGAGCAGTTCTTC	CASSSPRPASGRKLYNEQFF
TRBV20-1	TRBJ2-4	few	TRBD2	TGCAGTGCTAGCAGAATTGGGAGCGGGAGTCTGAACATTCAGTACTTC	CSASRIGSGSLNIQYF
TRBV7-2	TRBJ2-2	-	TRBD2	TGTGCCAGCAGCTCCTTGGGAGGGGACACCGGGGAGCTGTTTTTT	CASSSLGGDTGELFF
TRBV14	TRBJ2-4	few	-	TGTGCCAGCAGTTCCGACGGACAAGCCAAAAACATTCAGTACTTC	CASSSDGQAKNIQYF
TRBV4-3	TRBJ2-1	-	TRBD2	TGCGCCAGCAGCCAAGGTCTTCTAGCGGGAGGATCGGGGTACAATGAGCAGTTCTTC	CASSQGLLAGGSGYNEQFF
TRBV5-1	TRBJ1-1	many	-	TGCGCCAGCAGCTTGGTACTCGTCAACAGGGATGGTCGGATGTGGAACACTGAAGCTTTCTTT	CASSLVLVNRDGRMWNTEAFF
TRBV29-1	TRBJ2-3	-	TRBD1	TGCAGCGTATCCCGGGACAGCCTCACAGATACGCAGTATTTT	CSVSRDSLTDTQYF
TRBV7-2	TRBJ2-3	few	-	TGTGCCAGCAGCTTAGGTCGGCCTCGCACAGATACGCAGTATTTT	CASSLGRPRTDTQYF
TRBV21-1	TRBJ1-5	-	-	TGTGCCAGCAGCAAACAGGGTTACAGGGAAGGATGGGGTAGCAATCAGCCCCAGCATTTT	CASSKQGYREGWGSNQPQHF
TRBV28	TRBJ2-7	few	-	TGTGCCAGCAGGTTACAGGGTATCGGAGAGCAGTACTTC	CASRLQGIGEQYF
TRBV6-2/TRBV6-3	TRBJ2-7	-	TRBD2	TGTGCCAGCAGTTACAAGGGACTAGCGGACTCCTACGAGCAGTACTTC	CASSYKGLADSYEQYF
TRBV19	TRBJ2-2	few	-	TGTGCCAGTAGTATATACTCCACCCAGAACACCGGGGAGCTGTTTTTT	CASSIYSTQNTGELFF
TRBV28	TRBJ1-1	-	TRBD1	TGTGCCAGCGGCCCCGGACAGGGTTGGACTGAAGCTTTCTTT	CASGPGQGWTEAFF
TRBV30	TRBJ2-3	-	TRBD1	TGTGCCTGGAGTACCCCCGGGACAGGGGGATACAGTAGCACAGATACGCAGTATTTT	CAWSTPGTGGYSSTDTQYF
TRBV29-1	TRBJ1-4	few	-	TGCAGCGTAGCGGGGACCTCTAATGAAAAACTGTTTTTT	CSVAGTSNEKLFF
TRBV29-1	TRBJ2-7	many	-	TGCAGCGTTGAGGGGCCAGCCTACGAGCAGTACTTC	CSVEGPAYEQYF
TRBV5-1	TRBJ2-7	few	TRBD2	TGCGCCAGCAGCTTGACACCGGGACTAGCTGGCGAGCAGTACTTC	CASSLTPGLAGEQYF
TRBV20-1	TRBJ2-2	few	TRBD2	TGCAGTGCTATACCTAGCGGGAGAGGGGGCGGGGAGCTGTTTTTT	CSAIPSGRGGGELFF
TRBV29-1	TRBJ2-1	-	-	TGCAGCGTTGTCAGGTCCCCCTACAATGAGCAGTTCTTC	CSVVRSPYNEQFF
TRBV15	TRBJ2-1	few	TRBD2	TGTGCCACCAGGACTAGCGGGCTATACAATGAGCAGTTCTTC	CATRTSGLYNEQFF
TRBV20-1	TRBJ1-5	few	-	TGCAGTGCACTAACAGGGAGCGGTCAGCCCCAGCATTTT	CSALTGSGQPQHF